Each of the 4 T cell receptor beta chains below was sequenced from the same sample in a study of blood T cell repertoires in COVID-19. The data were produced by immunoSEQ multiplex PCR, yet TCRdb's version contains in-frame clones alone and is incomplete. The sample contains some 200,000 clones, roughly 80% of which appear only once. Sequencing input: peripheral blood. All receptors come from an elderly woman with COVID-19, enrolled during active disease.

V usage is TRBV28 and J usage is TRBJ1-2, with D possibly TRBD1 on 6 matching bases. The CDR3 has 13 amino acids. V was cut by 4 bases and J by 8 bases, with 14 bases left in between. Germline CDR1 is MDHEN and CDR2 is SYDVKM. The CDR3 sequence is CASSSGRGGGYTF. The CDR3 nucleotides are TGTGCCAGCAGTTCCGGCAGGGGTGGCGGCTACACCTTC.

The chain has TRBV10-2 and TRBJ2-5, with 9 bases that match TRBD2. The CDR3 length is 14 residues. V gave up 6 bases and J gave up 5 bases; unmatched junction bases: 7. Germline V gene sequence: CDR1 WSHSY, CDR2 SAAADI. CDR3 residues: CASSPSGVGETQYF. CDR3 DNA sequence: TGCGCCAGCAGCCCTAGCGGGGTGGGGGAGACCCAGTACTTC.

The chain couples TRBV6-4 to TRBJ2-7, with D possibly being TRBD1 (6 bases). Germline V gene lookup returns CDR1 MRHNA and CDR2 SNTAGT. Between the trimmed V and J ends, which lost 6 bases and 5 bases, there was a span of 17 bases. The CDR3 spans 14 residues. The CDR3 DNA is TGTGCCAGCAGCCATCAGGGGATCCCCCACGAGCAGTACGTC. This gives the protein CASSHQGIPHEQYV.

J is TRBJ1-2 and V is TRBV28; the D is unclear. The CDR3 extends over 13 amino acids. The V gene lost 9 bases and the J gene lost 4 bases, with 15 bases spanning the gap. CDR1 MDHEN and CDR2 SYDVKM come from the germline V gene. The CDR3 loop reads CASSRQSSYGYTF. DNA for the CDR3: TGTGCCAGTAGTCGTCAGTCCTCCTATGGCTACACCTTC.